The clone carrying this TCR beta chain was observed a single time. Its matching antigen is unknown. Sample time point: cycle 4 day 1 (C4D1), after five to seven weeks of nivolumab. Relapse was seen in all patients after autologous stem cell transplantation, and brentuximab vedotin exposure was variable. The data stem from a study of PD-1 blockade in classical Hodgkin lymphoma. Study-wide results and limits: Factors driving the repertoire differences, possibly disease activity or prior therapy, remain undefined.

The data were produced by immunoSEQ multiplex PCR, yet TCRdb's version contains in-frame clones alone and is incomplete. Here the sample spans about 44,000 clones, around three fifths being singletons. The V and J ends lost 5 bases and 2 bases respectively, with 15 bases between them. The CDR3 runs 15 residues. Germline CDR1 reads SGHTA; CDR2 reads FQGNSA. Sample: peripheral blood mononuclear cells (PBMCs), taken before the fourth cycle of nivolumab. The V call is TRBV7-2, the J call TRBJ2-5; perhaps TRBD2 as D (5 bases). The source of this sequence is a human donor with classical Hodgkin lymphoma. The CDR3 nucleotides read TGTGCCAGCAGCCGTACGGGGAGTCCGCAAGAGACCCAGTACTTC. This codes for CASSRTGSPQETQYF. The variable domain in full, completed from reference TRBV7-2 and TRBJ2-5, reads GAGVSQSPSNKVTEKGKDVELRCDPISGHTALYWYRQSLGQGLEFLIYFQGNSAPDKSGLPSDRFSAERTGGSVSTLTIQRTQQEDSAVYLCASSRTGSPQETQYFGPGTRLLVL.